Listed here are 13 T cell receptor beta chains from one sample, sequenced in a study of T cells in pancreatic ductal adenocarcinoma. Surgery without prior neoadjuvant therapy was the treatment of the selected pancreatic ductal adenocarcinoma patients. Some clones are missing from TCRdb's copy, which holds only in-frame ones; the method was immunoSEQ multiplex PCR. The table records some 9,400 clones, about 64% of them present only once. The specimen was pancreatic tumor tissue. The receptors stem from a human donor with pancreatic ductal adenocarcinoma.

The V and J genes are TRBV7-8 and TRBJ2-2; D is uncertain. CDR3 size: 10 residues. Trimming removed 11 bases at V and 7 bases at J, with 8 bases between. Germline lookup yields CDR1 SGHVS and CDR2 FQNEAQ. The CDR3 is CALWSGELFF. The DNA of the CDR3 is TGTGCCCTCTGGAGCGGGGAGCTGTTTTTT. Using reference TRBV7-8 and TRBJ2-2 for the parts outside the CDR3, the full variable domain is GAGVSQSPRYKVAKRGQDVALRCDPISGHVSLFWYQQALGQGPEFLTYFQNEAQLDKSGLPSDRFFAERPEGSVSTLKIQRTQQEDSAVYLCALWSGELFFGEGSRLTVL.

The chain uses TRBV5-6 and TRBJ1-2; D call uncertain. The CDR3 has 13 amino acids. Germline CDR1 and CDR2: SGHDT and YYEEEE. The germline V and J ends were trimmed by 2 bases and 7 bases, with 12 bases remaining between them. DNA of the CDR3: TGTGCCAGCAGCTTCTACCGGGAAGGTGGCTACACCTTC. Protein product: CASSFYREGGYTF. The full variable domain, in which reference TRBV5-6 and TRBJ1-2 provide the parts outside the CDR3, is DAGVTQSPTHLIKTRGQQVTLRCSPKSGHDTVSWYQQALGQGPQFIFQYYEEEERQRGNFPDRFSGHQFPNYSSELNVNALLLGDSALYLCASSFYREGGYTFGSGTRLTVV.

The chain joins TRBV6-1 to TRBJ1-1; the D gene is possibly TRBD1 (6 bases). CDR1 is MNHNS and CDR2 is SASEGT in the germline V gene. Deletions cut 3 bases from V and 9 bases from J, with 14 bases between. This CDR3 is 13 amino acids long. CDR3 coding DNA: TGTGCCAGCAGTGATGGAAACGGGGGCAAAGCTTTCTTT. Encoded protein: CASSDGNGGKAFF.

The rearrangement joins TRBV11-1 to TRBJ2-5, with D perhaps matching TRBD1 (5 bases). V gave up 1 base and J gave up 2 bases, with 11 bases separating them. CDR3 size: 15 residues. Germline CDR1 SGHAT, CDR2 FQDESV (reference sequence). The CDR3 loop is CASSLGTPAQETQYF. The CDR3 nucleotides are TGTGCCAGCAGCTTAGGGACACCCGCTCAAGAGACCCAGTACTTC.

This clone was seen a handful of times. V and J are TRBV21-1 and TRBJ2-3; TRBD2, the D gene given by the table, was not confirmed from the DNA. TRBV21-1 constitutes a pseudogene. The CDR3 extends over 14 amino acids. For the CDR3, the DNA is TGTGCCAGCATCGGACTAGCTGGCACAGATACGCAGTATTTT. This translates into CASIGLAGTDTQYF.

The rearrangement joins TRBV18 to TRBJ2-7, with TRBD1 as a possible D gene (5 bases). This CDR3 spans 13 amino acids. CDR1 and CDR2 (germline): KGHSH, LQKENI. The germline V and J ends were trimmed by 3 bases and 2 bases, with 8 bases remaining between them. CDR3 in DNA: TGTGCCAGCTCACCCCCAGGGCCCTACGAGCAGTACTTC. Translation: CASSPPGPYEQYF.

Judged by abundance, this clone is medium-sized. The chain combines TRBV7-9 with TRBJ2-2, with 9 positions matching TRBD2. The ends lost 5 bases at V and 0 bases at J; junction bases unmatched: 10. The CDR3 is 18 residues long. The germline V gene has CDR1 SEHNR and CDR2 FQNEAQ (reference sequence). CDR3 sequence (DNA): TGTGCCAGCAGCCATTTGGGGACTAGCAGAACGAACACCGGGGAGCTGTTTTTT. It is translated as CASSHLGTSRTNTGELFF.

The chain joins TRBV7-9 to TRBJ2-7; D possibly corresponds to TRBD1 (6 bases). Trimming stripped 6 bases from V and 4 bases from J, with 7 bases between. Per germline, CDR1 SEHNR and CDR2 FQNEAQ (reference sequence). This CDR3 has 11 residues. CDR3 sequence (DNA): TGTGCCAGCAGGACAGGTTACGAGCAGTACTTC. Translation: CASRTGYEQYF.

This chain joins TRBV5-6 and TRBJ2-7; TRBD1 matches 8 bases. V lost 0 bases and J lost 2; bases outside the gene matches: 4. CDR1 and CDR2 (germline): SGHDT, YYEEEE. CDR3 length equals 15 residues. The CDR3 DNA is TGTGCCAGCAGCTTGGCCAGGGGGCTAACCTACGAGCAGTACTTC. This codes for CASSLARGLTYEQYF.

This clone was seen just once. J is TRBJ2-7 and V is TRBV9, with D tentatively TRBD1 or TRBD2 (5 bases each). V lost 4 bases and J 5 bases, leaving 13 bases between the germline ends. This CDR3 contains 13 residues. Germline lookup yields CDR1 SGDLS and CDR2 YYNGEE. CDR3 coding DNA: TGTGCCAGCAGCCGGGGCAGCACCCACGAGCAGTACTTC. It specifies CASSRGSTHEQYF.

This clone has a single count. This chain joins TRBV7-2 and TRBJ2-4; unclear D gene. CDR1 SGHTA and CDR2 FQGNSA come from the germline V gene. V was trimmed by 0 bases and J by 5 bases, leaving 14 bases between them. This CDR3 spans 16 amino acids. The CDR3 DNA reads TGTGCCAGCAGCTTAGCCGGTGCCCGAAGACAAAACATTCAGTACTTC. Translated, it gives CASSLAGARRQNIQYF.

This clone was observed a few times. The chain uses TRBV7-9 and TRBJ2-1; possibly TRBD1 for D (7 bases). Germline V CDR1 and CDR2: SEHNR, FQNEAQ (reference sequence). The ends were cut back, 2 bases at V and 1 base at J, with 15 bases in the middle. The CDR3 extends over 17 amino acids. The DNA of the CDR3 is TGTGCCAGCAGCTTACCGCGCAGGGGGGAATCCTACAATGAGCAGTTCTTC. This translates into CASSLPRRGESYNEQFF.

The rearrangement joins TRBV7-9 to TRBJ2-5; TRBD2 aligns across 14 bases. The length of the CDR3 is 16 residues. Germline V lookup: CDR1 SEHNR, CDR2 FQNEAQ (reference sequence). With V trimmed by 4 bases and J by 5 bases, 6 bases remained unmatched. CDR3 loop: CASSSGTSGGRETQYF. In DNA, the CDR3 is TGTGCCAGCAGCTCGGGGACTAGCGGGGGCAGGGAGACCCAGTACTTC.